The 13 T cell receptor beta chains listed next were all sequenced from one sample in a study of T cell responses to AZD1222 COVID-19 vaccine. The table came from immunoSEQ multiplex PCR; TCRdb's copy has only in-frame clones and leaves some out. The data hold 90,000 to 150,000 clones, with approximately 90% observed a single time. The sequencing here drew on peripheral blood, taken on day 0 of AZD1222 vaccination. These receptors all stem from an adult in good health.

CDR3 sequence: CASETGAFYGYTF. Here the CDR3 DNA reads TGTGCCAGCGAAACAGGGGCCTTCTATGGCTACACCTTC. The gene calls are TRBV2 and TRBJ1-2; 7 nucleotides match TRBD1. The CDR3 totals 13 residues. Germline V gene lookup returns CDR1 SNHLY and CDR2 FYNNEI. V lost 8 bases and J lost 4; bases outside the gene matches: 7.

Concerning this clone: The identical CDR3 is also encoded by other nucleotide sequences in the sample. V usage is TRBV24-1 and J usage is TRBJ1-4; 7 nucleotides align to TRBD1. There are 15 residues in the CDR3. V dropped 4 bases and J dropped 5; count of bases not matched to a gene: 6. The V gene's germline CDR1 is KGHDR and CDR2 SFDVKD. CDR3 sequence (DNA): TGTGCCACCAGTGACTCCAGGACAGGAAATGAAAAACTGTTTTTT. Encoded protein: CATSDSRTGNEKLFF.

V and J are TRBV7-9 and TRBJ2-7, with no clear D. Germline CDR1 and CDR2: SEHNR and FQNEAQ (reference sequence). V was trimmed by 1 base and J by 0 bases, leaving 16 bases between them. The CDR3 covers 17 residues. CDR3 in DNA: TGTGCCAGCAGCTTAGAGGTAAAAGGTCCCTCCTCCTACGAGCAGTACTTC. Its translation: CASSLEVKGPSSYEQYF. The full variable domain, completed using reference TRBV7-9 and TRBJ2-7, is DTGVSQNPRHKITKRGQNVTFRCDPISEHNRLYWYRQTLGQGPEFLTYFQNEAQLEKSRLLSDRFSAERPKGSFSTLEIQRTEQGDSAMYLCASSLEVKGPSSYEQYFGPGTRLTVT.

The chain is built from TRBV3-1 (or the pseudogene TRBV3-2) and TRBJ2-3; 8 positions agree with TRBD2. The CDR3 covers 15 residues. Germline V gene lookup returns CDR1 LGHDT and CDR2 YNNKEL (reference sequence). J gave up 4 bases and V 1 base, and 4 bases lay outside the gene matches. In nucleotides, the CDR3 is TGTGCCAGCAGCCAAGCCGCGGGGGGTCCAGATACGCAGTATTTT. This gives the protein CASSQAAGGPDTQYF.

This chain links TRBV7-8 with TRBJ2-1; the match to TRBD2 covers 14 bases. The junction had 18 bases not matched to a gene; V was cut back by 5 bases and J by 3 bases. Germline CDR1 reads SGHVS; CDR2 reads FQNEAQ. The CDR3 runs 21 residues. The chain's CDR3 is CASSNPGTSGRRGGYYNEQFF. Here the CDR3 DNA reads TGTGCCAGCAGCAACCCCGGGACTAGCGGGAGAAGAGGGGGTTACTACAATGAGCAGTTCTTC.

The CDR3 loop is CASSPPSRTGGRSGNTIYF. As DNA, the CDR3 is TGTGCCAGCAGCCCCCCCTCCCGGACAGGGGGCCGCTCTGGAAACACCATATATTTT. The chain is built from TRBV7-9 and TRBJ1-3; 11 bases match TRBD1. CDR1 SEHNR and CDR2 FQNEAQ come from the germline V gene (reference sequence). The CDR3 loop spans 19 amino acids. The trim removed 5 bases at V and 0 bases at J, leaving 12 bases unmatched. Full variable domain (remainder filled in from reference TRBV7-9 and TRBJ1-3): DTGVSQNPRHKITKRGQNVTFRCDPISEHNRLYWYRQTLGQGPEFLTYFQNEAQLEKSRLLSDRFSAERPKGSFSTLEIQRTEQGDSAMYLCASSPPSRTGGRSGNTIYFGEGSWLTVV.

This chain links TRBV3-1 (or the pseudogene TRBV3-2) with TRBJ2-1, with 11 bases matching TRBD2. J was trimmed by 12 bases and V by 4 bases; bases with no gene match: 20. CDR1 is LGHDT and CDR2 is YNNKEL in the germline V gene (reference sequence). CDR3 length equals 18 residues. In DNA form, the CDR3 reads TGTGCCAGCAGCCCGCTACCCCATAGCGGGAGGGCAGGGGAGGGGCAGTTCTTC. Its translation: CASSPLPHSGRAGEGQFF.

In this sample, this clone turned up once. The gene calls are TRBV2 and TRBJ1-3, with 8 bases fitting TRBD1. The V and J ends lost 6 bases and 0 bases, in that order; junction bases with no gene match: 4. CDR3 length: 15 residues. CDR1 and CDR2 (germline): SNHLY, FYNNEI. CDR3 residues: CASSAGGYSGNTIYF. The CDR3 DNA follows: TGTGCCAGCAGCGCAGGGGGCTACTCTGGAAACACCATATATTTT.

The V gene is TRBV18, the J gene TRBJ1-5; 10 positions match TRBD1. J gave up 6 bases and V 3 bases, and 2 bases lay outside the gene matches. CDR3 length: 14 residues. The germline V gene encodes CDR1 KGHSH and CDR2 LQKENI. The CDR3 coding sequence is TGTGCCAGCTCACCTGGACAGGGGGGTCAGCCCCAGCATTTT. Its translation: CASSPGQGGQPQHF.

The V call is TRBV12-3 or TRBV12-4, the J call TRBJ1-1; TRBD1 matches at 7 bases. The CDR3 consists of 13 residues. Trimming removed 4 bases from V and 5 bases from J; junction bases left unmatched: 4. The CDR3 loop is CASSYGQVTEAFF. Written as DNA, the CDR3 is TGTGCCAGCAGTTACGGACAGGTGACTGAAGCTTTCTTT.

The gene calls are TRBV4-1 and TRBJ2-2; 8 bases match TRBD1. The CDR3 is 17 residues long. V lost 1 base and J lost 2; bases outside the gene matches: 6. Germline V gene lookup returns CDR1 MGHRA and CDR2 YSYEKL. The CDR3 DNA reads as TGCGCCAGCAGCCAAGCACCGGGACAGGCAAACACCGGGGAGCTGTTTTTT. This codes for CASSQAPGQANTGELFF.

The chain recombines TRBV29-1 with TRBJ1-3; maybe TRBD1 (6 bases). The CDR3 runs 15 residues. Trimming removed 4 bases at V and 2 bases at J, with 15 bases between. Germline CDR1 and CDR2: SQVTM and ANQGSEA. CDR3 nucleotides: TGCAGCGTTGTCCGTACAGGGACTGCTGGAAACACCATATATTTT. Translating gives CSVVRTGTAGNTIYF.

This sequence joins TRBV20-1 and TRBJ2-1; no reliable D call. Germline loops: CDR1 DFQATT, CDR2 SNEGSKA (reference sequence). The V gene lost 6 bases and the J gene lost 4 bases, with 7 bases spanning the gap. CDR3 length equals 11 residues. CDR3 coding DNA: TGCAGTGCCAGCCAATACAATGAGCAGTTCTTC. This gives the protein CSASQYNEQFF.